This T cell receptor (beta chain) was documented in a study of cytomegalovirus exposure and HLA in healthy donors. The study's findings and limits: Clonal expansion, a later analysis showed, was greater in HLA-associated TCR beta chains than in equally common others. A later analysis found most CMV-associated TCR beta chains apparently HLA-restricted. Associated with HLA alleles at 0.05 false discovery rate in a later analysis were over 15,000 TCR beta sequences.

PCR primers comprised 60 Vbeta and 13 Jbeta primers. Libraries were prepared by immunoSEQ multiplex PCR; TCRdb keeps only in-frame clonotypes and omits some of them. The sample lists 55,000 to 75,000 clones, 60% to 80% occurring once. With regard to this clone: Its antigen is still unknown.

V was cut by 0 bases and J by 7 bases, with 4 bases left in between. Germline-derived CDR1 and CDR2 are MNHNY and SVGAGI (reference sequence). This CDR3 has 11 amino acids. The TCR comes from a man aged 25 to 40 in good health and CMV-seronegative. The source material was PBMCs. The chain couples TRBV6-6 to TRBJ2-7; D is ambiguous. In DNA, the CDR3 is TGTGCCAGCAGTTACTCGCGGGAGCAGTACTTC. Protein sequence: CASSYSREQYF.